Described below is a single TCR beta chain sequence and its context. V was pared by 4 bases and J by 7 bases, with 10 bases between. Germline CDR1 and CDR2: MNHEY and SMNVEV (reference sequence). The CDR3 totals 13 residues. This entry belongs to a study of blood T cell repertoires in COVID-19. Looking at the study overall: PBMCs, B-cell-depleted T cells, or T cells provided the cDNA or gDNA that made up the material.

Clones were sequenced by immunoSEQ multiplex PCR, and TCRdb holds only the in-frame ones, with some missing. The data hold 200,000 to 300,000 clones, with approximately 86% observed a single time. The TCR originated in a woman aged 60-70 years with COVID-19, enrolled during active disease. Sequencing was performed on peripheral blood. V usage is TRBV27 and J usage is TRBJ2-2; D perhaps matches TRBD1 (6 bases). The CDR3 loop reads CASSYRVIGELFF. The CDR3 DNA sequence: TGTGCCAGCAGTTACAGGGTAATCGGGGAGCTGTTTTTT.